The 11 T cell receptor beta chains given below trace back to one sample, sequenced in a study of CD8 T cells in Susac syndrome. RNA totalling roughly 0.5 to 1 ug underwent reverse transcription with random hexamers. TCRdb ran MiXCR on the immunoSEQ multiplex PCR reads and lists one entry per CDR3 protein. The table has 330,000 or so distinct CDR3 sequences, about 89% seen once. Material for sequencing was CD8+ T cells from PBMCs. All receptors come from a human donor with multiple sclerosis.

The chain links TRBV12-3 or TRBV12-4 to TRBJ1-5, with 9 bases that match TRBD1. Trimming took 4 bases from V and 5 from J; bases not matched to a gene: 6. The length of the CDR3 is 15 residues. The CDR3 region has the DNA TGTGCCAGCAGTTACTTGACAGGGGGGTATCAGCCCCAGCATTTT. Protein product: CASSYLTGGYQPQHF.

The V gene is TRBV5-1, the J gene TRBJ2-7; D gene uncertain. The ends were cut back, 0 bases at V and 2 bases at J, with 18 bases in the middle. Looked up from germline, CDR1 is SGHRS and CDR2 is YFSETQ. This CDR3 region has 17 residues. This CDR3 is CASSLVAAGPPTYEQYF. In nucleotides, the CDR3 is TGCGCCAGCAGCTTGGTGGCAGCCGGACCCCCAACCTACGAGCAGTACTTC. The full variable domain, rest sourced from reference TRBV5-1 and TRBJ2-7, is KAGVTQTPRYLIKTRGQQVTLSCSPISGHRSVSWYQQTPGQGLQFLFEYFSETQRNKGNFPGRFSGRQFSNSRSEMNVSTLELGDSALYLCASSLVAAGPPTYEQYFGPGTRLTVT.

CDR3 in amino acids: CASSQEGLAGANEQFF. The CDR3 DNA reads as TGCGCCAGCAGCCAAGAAGGGCTAGCGGGAGCCAATGAGCAGTTCTTC. The chain couples TRBV4-3 to TRBJ2-1, with TRBD2 matching 10 bases. Germline trimming cut 0 bases from V and 6 bases from J; bases unmatched to any gene: 5. The CDR3 length is 16 residues. From germline, CDR1 is LGHNA and CDR2 YSLEER.

The CDR3 spells CASSLAPASGGVSTDTQYF. CDR3 sequence (DNA): TGTGCCAGCAGCTTAGCCCCCGCTAGCGGGGGGGTTAGCACAGATACGCAGTATTTT. The genes are TRBV11-2 and TRBJ2-3; 12 bases match TRBD2. Germline-derived CDR1 and CDR2 are SGHAT and FQNNGV. The CDR3 loop spans 19 amino acids. Trimming removed 1 base from V and 0 bases from J; junction bases left unmatched: 8. Drawing the rest from reference TRBV11-2 and TRBJ2-3, the complete variable domain is EAGVAQSPRYKIIEKRQSVAFWCNPISGHATLYWYQQILGQGPKLLIQFQNNGVVDDSQLPKDRFSAERLKGVDSTLKIQPAKLEDSAVYLCASSLAPASGGVSTDTQYFGPGTRLTVL.

The DNA of the CDR3 is TGTGCCAGCAGTTACTCGTTGGGGGACTATGGCTACACCTTC. Amino acid sequence: CASSYSLGDYGYTF. The V gene is TRBV6-6, the J gene TRBJ1-2; tentatively, D is TRBD1 (5 bases). V lost 0 bases and J 3 bases, leaving 8 bases between the germline ends. The CDR3 loop spans 14 amino acids. The V gene's germline CDR1 is MNHNY and CDR2 SVGAGI (reference sequence).

The chain is built from TRBV29-1 and TRBJ2-7; D unresolved. The CDR3 covers 12 residues. Germline-derived CDR1 and CDR2 are SQVTM and ANQGSEA. V shed 5 bases and J shed 1 base, with 9 bases lying between them. The CDR3, as DNA: TGCAGCGTTATGGCGGCTTCCTACGAGCAGTACTTC. This codes for CSVMAASYEQYF.

This clonotype appeared once. A read error may account for a junction end that differs from germline. The chain recombines TRBV30 with TRBJ2-7; D remains ambiguous. The CDR3 has 13 amino acids. CDR1 and CDR2 from the germline V gene are GTSNPN and SVGIG (reference sequence). Written as DNA, the CDR3 is TGTGCCTGCGGTTCGGGTCCTTCCTCCGAGCAGTACTTC. It codes for CACGSGPSSEQYF.

The V gene is TRBV29-1, the J gene TRBJ1-2, with D perhaps matching TRBD1 (6 bases). V gave up 3 bases and J gave up 2 bases, with 10 bases separating them. Germline V lookup: CDR1 SQVTM, CDR2 ANQGSEA. The CDR3 spans 13 residues. For the CDR3, the DNA is TGCAGCGTTGATAAGGGGGACAACTATGGCTACACCTTC. The encoded protein is CSVDKGDNYGYTF.

This clonotype was picked up one time. The genes are TRBV2 and TRBJ1-4; no reliable D call. Germline values: CDR1 SNHLY, CDR2 FYNNEI. The V end lost 10 bases, the J end lost 4 bases, and 13 bases lay between the germline ends. The CDR3 has 13 residues. CDR3 in DNA: TGTGCCACATACAGAGATATTAATGAAAAACTGTTTTTT. Its protein product is CATYRDINEKLFF.

The V call is TRBV6-1, the J call TRBJ1-2; possibly TRBD1 for D (6 bases). With 5 bases removed from V and 0 bases from J, the gap between germline ends came to 10 bases. Germline assignment: CDR1 MNHNS and CDR2 SASEGT. This CDR3 is built from 14 residues. The CDR3: CASSWDTSNYGYTF. In nucleotides, the CDR3 is TGTGCCAGCAGTTGGGACACCTCTAACTATGGCTACACCTTC.

This clonotype occurred once. The chain has TRBV27 and TRBJ2-5; D is undetermined. Between the trimmed V and J ends, which lost 1 base and 4 bases, there was a span of 10 bases. Germline CDR1 and CDR2: MNHEY and SMNVEV (reference sequence). This CDR3 has 14 residues. The DNA of the CDR3 is TGTGCCAGCAGTTTATGGCCAGGAGCAGAGACCCAGTACTTC. Amino acid sequence: CASSLWPGAETQYF.